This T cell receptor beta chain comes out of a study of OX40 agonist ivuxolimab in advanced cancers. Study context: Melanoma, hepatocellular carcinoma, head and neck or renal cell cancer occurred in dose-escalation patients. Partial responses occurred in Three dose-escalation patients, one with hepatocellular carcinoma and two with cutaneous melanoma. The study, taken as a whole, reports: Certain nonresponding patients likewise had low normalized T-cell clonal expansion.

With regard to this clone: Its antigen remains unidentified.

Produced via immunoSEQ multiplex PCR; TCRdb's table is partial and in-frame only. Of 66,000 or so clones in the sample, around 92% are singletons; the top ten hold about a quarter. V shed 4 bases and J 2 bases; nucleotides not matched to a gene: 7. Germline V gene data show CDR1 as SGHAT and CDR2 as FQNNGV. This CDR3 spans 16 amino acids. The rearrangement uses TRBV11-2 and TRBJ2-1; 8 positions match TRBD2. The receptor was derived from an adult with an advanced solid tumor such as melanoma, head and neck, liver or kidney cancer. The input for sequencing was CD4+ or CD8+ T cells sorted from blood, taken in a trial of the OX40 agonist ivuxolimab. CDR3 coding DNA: TGTGCCAGCAGCTCTCCCGGGACTAGGGCCTACAATGAGCAGTTCTTC. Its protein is CASSSPGTRAYNEQFF.